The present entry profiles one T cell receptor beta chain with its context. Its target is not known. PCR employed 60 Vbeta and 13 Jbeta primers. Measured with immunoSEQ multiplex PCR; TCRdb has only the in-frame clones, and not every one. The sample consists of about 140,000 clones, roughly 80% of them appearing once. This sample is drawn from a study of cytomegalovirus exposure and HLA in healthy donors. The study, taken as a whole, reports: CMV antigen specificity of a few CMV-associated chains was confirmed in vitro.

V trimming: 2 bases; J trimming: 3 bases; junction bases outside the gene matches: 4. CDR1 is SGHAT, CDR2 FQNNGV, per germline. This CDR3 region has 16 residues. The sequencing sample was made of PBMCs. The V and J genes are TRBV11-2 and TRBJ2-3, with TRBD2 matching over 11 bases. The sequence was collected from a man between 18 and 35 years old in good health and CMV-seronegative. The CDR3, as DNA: TGTGCCAGCAGCTTACGTAGCGGGGGGGCAACAGATACGCAGTATTTT. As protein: CASSLRSGGATDTQYF.